Below, one T cell receptor beta chain is given with its context. In the authors' workflow: Cell counts per sample came from amplifying reference gene primers. TCRdb's table, derived via immunoSEQ multiplex PCR, lists solely in-frame clones and lacks some. V, J and clone size are those of that table, while D and trimming were read from the DNA. The table records 310,000 or so clones, roughly 85% of them present only once. With V trimmed by 4 bases and J by 7 bases, 2 bases remained unmatched. Germline V gene lookup returns CDR1 SGHDT and CDR2 YYEEEE. The CDR3 covers 14 residues. The sample belongs to a study of blood T cell repertoires in COVID-19. The wider study: Donors in the United States, Italy and Spain gave samples during acute or convalescent COVID-19. PBMCs, B-cell-depleted T cells, or T cells provided the cDNA or gDNA that made up the material.

In assigning cohorts, the study relied on participant-reported clinical history. The chain combines TRBV5-6 with TRBJ1-6; 10 bases map to TRBD1. Sequenced material: PBMCs or T cells enriched from blood (not recorded which). This TCR derives from a woman under 40 who had recovered from COVID-19. The CDR3: CASSGDRGNSPLHF. The CDR3 nucleotides read TGTGCCAGCAGCGGGGACAGGGGAAATTCACCCCTCCACTTT.